The TCR beta chain described here comes from a study of shared clonotypes between healthy human individuals. The CDR3 runs to 13 residues. CDR1 SGHAT and CDR2 FQNNGV come from the germline V gene. The V end lost 1 base, the J end lost 1 base, and 4 bases lay between the germline ends. Naive CD8 cells comprised CD45RO-negative, CCR7-positively selected cells, excluding terminally differentiated effector memory CD45RA+ cells. The sample holds a few counts of this clone. Using immunoSEQ multiplex PCR, the repertoire was profiled, and TCRdb retains in-frame clones only, with some absent. The sample lists about 700,000 clones, about 91% occurring once.

The source of this sequence is a young man in good health. The chain joins TRBV11-2 to TRBJ1-1; no firm D call. Sequencing input: naive CD8+ T cells sorted from blood. This CDR3 is CASSLVWNTEAFF. The CDR3 bases are TGTGCCAGCAGCTTAGTGTGGAACACTGAAGCTTTCTTT.